This T cell receptor beta chain emerged from a study of T cells after yellow fever vaccination. Unmatched junction bases numbered 5, after V lost 5 bases and J lost 5 bases. Germline CDR1 is DFQATT and CDR2 is SNEGSKA (reference sequence). The CDR3 is made up of 14 amino acids. This clonotype occurred a few times. One entry per CDR3 protein, called by TCRdb with MiXCR from the 5' RACE reads. The table lists 170,000 or so distinct CDR3 sequences, roughly 6.4% of them singletons. The source is a man aged 18-30 years who received the YFV17D yellow fever vaccine. Sequencing used CD4+ T cells sorted from PBMCs, obtained on the day of the first yellow fever vaccination. The chain combines TRBV20-1 with TRBJ2-5; 13 bases map to TRBD2. This chain's CDR3 is CSASGTSGTETQYF. CDR3 nucleotide sequence: TGCAGTGCTTCTGGGACTAGCGGGACGGAGACCCAGTACTTC.